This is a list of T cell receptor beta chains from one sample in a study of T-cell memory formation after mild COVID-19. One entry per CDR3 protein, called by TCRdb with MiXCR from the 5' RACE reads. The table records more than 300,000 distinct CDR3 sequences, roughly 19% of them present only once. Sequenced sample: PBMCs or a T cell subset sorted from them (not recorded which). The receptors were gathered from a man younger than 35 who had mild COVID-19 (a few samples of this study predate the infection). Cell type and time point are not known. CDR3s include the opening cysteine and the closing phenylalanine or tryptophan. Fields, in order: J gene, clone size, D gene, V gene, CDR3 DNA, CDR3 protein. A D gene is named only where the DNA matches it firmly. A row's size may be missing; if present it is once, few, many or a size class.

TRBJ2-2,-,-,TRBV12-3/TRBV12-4,TGTGCCAGCAGGACTTCCGTGACAGGGAACACCGGGGAGCTGTTTTTT,CASRTSVTGNTGELFF
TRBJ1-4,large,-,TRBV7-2,TGTGCCAGCAGCCCCGGCGGAGGGCGTGCAACTAATGAAAAACTGTTTTTT,CASSPGGGRATNEKLFF
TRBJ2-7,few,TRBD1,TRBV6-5,TGTGCCAGCAGTGCAGGACAGGGCCTCTACGAGCAGTACTTC,CASSAGQGLYEQYF
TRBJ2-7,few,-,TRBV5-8,TGTGCCAGCAGCACCCAGGGCAGGACCTACGAGCAGTACTTC,CASSTQGRTYEQYF
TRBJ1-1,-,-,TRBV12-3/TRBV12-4,TGTGCCAGCGCCAGAAGGGGGAAGGAAGCTTTCTTT,CASARRGKEAFF
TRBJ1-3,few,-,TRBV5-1,TGCGCCAGCAGCTTGTCTTATCTCGGGAGCTCTGGAAACACCATATATTTT,CASSLSYLGSSGNTIYF
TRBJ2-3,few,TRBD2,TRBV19,TGTGCCAGTACCGTGGGGCGGGGGGCCGGTCCAGATACGCAGTATTTT,CASTVGRGAGPDTQYF
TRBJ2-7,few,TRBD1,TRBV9,TGTGCCAGCAGCGTCACCGACAGGGAATCCTACGAGCAGTACTTC,CASSVTDRESYEQYF
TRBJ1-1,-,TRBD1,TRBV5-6,TGTGCCAGCAGCTTGGAGTCAGGGGGCTGGACTGAAGCTTTCTTT,CASSLESGGWTEAFF
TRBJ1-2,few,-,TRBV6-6,TGTGCCAGCAGACAGGGACTTGGATCTAACTATGGCTACACCTTC,CASRQGLGSNYGYTF
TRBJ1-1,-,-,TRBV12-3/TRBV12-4,TGTGCCAGCAGTACTTACACTGAAGCTTTCTTT,CASSTYTEAFF
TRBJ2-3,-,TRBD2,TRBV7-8,TGTGCCAGCAGCCTGGCTAGCGGGGGGGGGCCAGATACGCAGTATTTT,CASSLASGGGPDTQYF
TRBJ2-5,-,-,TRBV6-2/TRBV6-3,TGTGCCAGCAGCCCGGGACTTGACCAAGAGACCCAGTACTTC,CASSPGLDQETQYF
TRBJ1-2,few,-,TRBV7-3,TGTGCCAGCAGCTTCAACGGTTATGGCTACACCTTC,CASSFNGYGYTF
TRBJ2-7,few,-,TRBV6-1,TGTGCCAGCAGAAGCCCGTCCGAGCAGTACTTC,CASRSPSEQYF
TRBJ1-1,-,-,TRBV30,TGTGCCTGGAGTGTGTACACTGAAGCTTTCTTT,CAWSVYTEAFF
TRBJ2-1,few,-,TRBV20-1,TGCAGTGCTAGAGATAGGTCAGAAGTAGAGCAGTTCTTC,CSARDRSEVEQFF
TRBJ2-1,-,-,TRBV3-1,TGTGCCAGCAGCCAAGTGAGGGGAGGCTACAATGAGCAGTTCTTC,CASSQVRGGYNEQFF
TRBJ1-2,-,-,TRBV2,TGTGCCAGCAGTCGTTTTTATGGCTACACCTTC,CASSRFYGYTF
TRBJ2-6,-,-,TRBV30,TGTGCCTGGGAACCAGCCCCGGGGCCAGGGGCCAACGTCCTGACTTTC,CAWEPAPGPGANVLTF
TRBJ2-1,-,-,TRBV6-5,TGTGCCAGCTCAGAGTCGAGCTCCTACAATGAGCAGTTCTTC,CASSESSSYNEQFF
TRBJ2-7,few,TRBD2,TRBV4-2,TGTGCCAGCAGCCCCAGAACCGGGACTAGCGGGGTCTACGAGCAGTACTTC,CASSPRTGTSGVYEQYF
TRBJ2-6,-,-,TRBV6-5,TGTGCCAGCAGGCCGGCGAGGGCCAACGTCCTGACTTTC,CASRPARANVLTF
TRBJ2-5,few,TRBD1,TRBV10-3,TGTGCCATCAGGGACAGGGGGCTTCAAGAGACCCAGTACTTC,CAIRDRGLQETQYF
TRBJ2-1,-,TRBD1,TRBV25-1,TGTGCCAGCAGTTGGACAGGGGGCGGGTATGAGCAGTTCTTC,CASSWTGGGYEQFF
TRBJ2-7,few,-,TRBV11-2,TGTGCCAGCAGCTTAGGACCCCCCTACGAGCAGTACTTC,CASSLGPPYEQYF
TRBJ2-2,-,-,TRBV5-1,TGCGCCAGCAGCGGGAACTACCGGGACCCCGGGGAGCTGTTTTTT,CASSGNYRDPGELFF
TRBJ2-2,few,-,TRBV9,TGTGCCAGCAGCGTAGAGGTGGGGCCCACCGGGGAGCTGTTTTTT,CASSVEVGPTGELFF
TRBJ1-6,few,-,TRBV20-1,TGCAGTGCTAGGAAGGGTGGGGTGGAGTCACCCCTCCACTTT,CSARKGGVESPLHF
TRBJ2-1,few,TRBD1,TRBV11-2,TGTGCCAGCAGCCTCTCTCCCCGGGACAGGGCGGGGAATGAGCAGTTCTTC,CASSLSPRDRAGNEQFF
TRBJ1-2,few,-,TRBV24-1,TGTGCCACCGGCGGGGACAAGGAGTATGGCTACACCTTC,CATGGDKEYGYTF
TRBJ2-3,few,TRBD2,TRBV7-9,TGTGCCAGCAGCCCCCGGACTAGAACGGCAGATACGCAGTATTTT,CASSPRTRTADTQYF
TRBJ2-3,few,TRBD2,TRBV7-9,TGTGCCAGCAGTCCAAGCGGGGGTGAATCAGATACGCAGTATTTT,CASSPSGGESDTQYF
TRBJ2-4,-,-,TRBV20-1,TGCAGTGCTAGAGGCGGGACGACGATTTTAGCCAAAAACATTCAGTACTTC,CSARGGTTILAKNIQYF
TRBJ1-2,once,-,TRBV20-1,TGCAGTGTTCCGCGGCGAGGGGAGTCTCGCGGCTACACCTTC,CSVPRRGESRGYTF
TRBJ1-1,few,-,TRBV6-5,TGTGCCAGCAGGACAGACATGAACACTGAAGCTTTCTTT,CASRTDMNTEAFF